These T cell receptor beta chains were read from a single sample in a study of radiotherapy plus CTLA-4 blockade in lung cancer. TCRdb keeps only in-frame clones here, not all; method: immunoSEQ multiplex PCR. The sample has around 110,000 clones, roughly 80% seen once. The material sequenced was peripheral blood, taken from a patient treated with radiotherapy plus ipilimumab. These receptors all come from a human donor with non-small cell lung cancer that progressed on radiotherapy plus ipilimumab. Some clones in this sample may be carry-over from other donors' samples. CDR3s include the opening cysteine and the closing phenylalanine or tryptophan. The order of the fields is J gene, clone size, D gene, CDR3 length, V gene, CDR3 DNA, CDR3 protein. A D gene is named only where the DNA matches it firmly. Only part of the rows carry a size: once, few, many, or a class if the clone is expanded.

j_call: TRBJ1-1; clone_size: .; d_call: .; cdr3_length: 13; v_call: TRBV5-1; cdr3_nt: TGCGCCAGCAGCTTTAATATGAACACTGAAGCTTTCTTT; cdr3_aa: CASSFNMNTEAFF
j_call: TRBJ2-1; clone_size: .; d_call: .; cdr3_length: 14; v_call: TRBV6-5; cdr3_nt: TGTGCCAGCAGTCCCATAGCGGAATACAATGAGCAGTTCTTC; cdr3_aa: CASSPIAEYNEQFF
j_call: TRBJ2-5; clone_size: .; d_call: TRBD2; cdr3_length: 16; v_call: TRBV7-6; cdr3_nt: TGTGCCAGCAGCCTCCAACCAGCGGGGCCCCAAGAGACCCAGTACTTC; cdr3_aa: CASSLQPAGPQETQYF
j_call: TRBJ1-4; clone_size: .; d_call: .; cdr3_length: 15; v_call: TRBV4-3; cdr3_nt: TGCGCCAGCAGCCAAGATTCCAGGATTAATGAAAAACTGTTTTTT; cdr3_aa: CASSQDSRINEKLFF
j_call: TRBJ1-2; clone_size: .; d_call: .; cdr3_length: 13; v_call: TRBV4-3; cdr3_nt: TGCGCCAGCAGCCAAGTGAGAAACTATGGCTACACCTTC; cdr3_aa: CASSQVRNYGYTF
j_call: TRBJ1-2; clone_size: .; d_call: .; cdr3_length: 13; v_call: TRBV9; cdr3_nt: TGTGCCAGCAACCAGGGAAACGACTATGGCTACACCTTC; cdr3_aa: CASNQGNDYGYTF
j_call: TRBJ1-2; clone_size: .; d_call: .; cdr3_length: 12; v_call: TRBV18; cdr3_nt: TGTGCCAGCTCACCCAATATCTATGGCTACACCTTC; cdr3_aa: CASSPNIYGYTF
j_call: TRBJ1-5; clone_size: few; d_call: TRBD1; cdr3_length: 15; v_call: TRBV19; cdr3_nt: TGTGCCAGCCGACAGGGCGGTTATAGCAATCAGCCCCAGCATTTT; cdr3_aa: CASRQGGYSNQPQHF
j_call: TRBJ1-2; clone_size: few; d_call: .; cdr3_length: 13; v_call: TRBV19; cdr3_nt: TGTGCCAGTAGTGTCTCCTTCCTGGGTGGCTACACCTTC; cdr3_aa: CASSVSFLGGYTF
j_call: TRBJ1-2; clone_size: .; d_call: .; cdr3_length: 14; v_call: TRBV6-5; cdr3_nt: TGTGCCAGCAGCGCGGGGGTCATTATATATGGCTACACCTTC; cdr3_aa: CASSAGVIIYGYTF
j_call: TRBJ1-1; clone_size: .; d_call: .; cdr3_length: 14; v_call: TRBV10-3; cdr3_nt: TGTGCCATCAGTGCGCGTCCGGAGAACACTGAAGCTTTCTTT; cdr3_aa: CAISARPENTEAFF
j_call: TRBJ1-5; clone_size: few; d_call: TRBD1; cdr3_length: 15; v_call: TRBV7-2; cdr3_nt: TGTGCCAGCAGCTTAGCAGGGGGCAGCAATCAGCCCCAGCATTTT; cdr3_aa: CASSLAGGSNQPQHF
j_call: TRBJ2-4; clone_size: .; d_call: .; cdr3_length: 13; v_call: TRBV5-1; cdr3_nt: TGCGCCAGCGCCGGGACAAGCCGAAACATTCAGTACTTC; cdr3_aa: CASAGTSRNIQYF
j_call: TRBJ1-4; clone_size: .; d_call: .; cdr3_length: 16; v_call: TRBV30; cdr3_nt: TGTGCCTGGAGTTCGGACCCTTTTGCAACTAATGAAAAACTGTTTTTT; cdr3_aa: CAWSSDPFATNEKLFF
j_call: TRBJ2-5; clone_size: .; d_call: TRBD2; cdr3_length: 17; v_call: TRBV2; cdr3_nt: TGTGCCAGCAGCTTCCTACCGACTAGCGGGGGACAAGAGACCCAGTACTTC; cdr3_aa: CASSFLPTSGGQETQYF
j_call: TRBJ2-1; clone_size: .; d_call: .; cdr3_length: 21; v_call: TRBV28; cdr3_nt: TGTGCCAGCAGTCCCACCTTGTACAGGGCCATATCCCGGAGCTCCTACAATGAGCAGTTCTTC; cdr3_aa: CASSPTLYRAISRSSYNEQFF
j_call: TRBJ1-3; clone_size: .; d_call: .; cdr3_length: 15; v_call: TRBV5-1; cdr3_nt: TGCGCCAGCAGCTTGGGACAGAGCTCTGGAAACACCATATATTTT; cdr3_aa: CASSLGQSSGNTIYF
j_call: TRBJ2-7; clone_size: .; d_call: .; cdr3_length: 17; v_call: TRBV7-2; cdr3_nt: TGTGCCAGCAGCTTAGCGGGTACTAGTTCCATATCCTACGAGCAGTACTTC; cdr3_aa: CASSLAGTSSISYEQYF
j_call: TRBJ1-5; clone_size: .; d_call: .; cdr3_length: 14; v_call: TRBV7-2; cdr3_nt: TGTGCCAGCAGCTTAGAGAGGGTACCCCAGCCCCAGCATTTT; cdr3_aa: CASSLERVPQPQHF
j_call: TRBJ2-3; clone_size: .; d_call: TRBD2; cdr3_length: 17; v_call: TRBV5-6; cdr3_nt: TGTGCCAGCAGCTCTCCCGTACTAGCGGGGGTCCCAGATACGCAGTATTTT; cdr3_aa: CASSSPVLAGVPDTQYF
j_call: TRBJ1-6; clone_size: .; d_call: .; cdr3_length: 15; v_call: TRBV7-2; cdr3_nt: TGTGCCAGCAGCTCAGGACAGCTCTATAATTCACCCCTCCACTTT; cdr3_aa: CASSSGQLYNSPLHF
j_call: TRBJ1-2; clone_size: .; d_call: .; cdr3_length: 15; v_call: TRBV2; cdr3_nt: TGTGCCAGCAAGGACATAGGGGGATCACCTTATGGCTACACCTTC; cdr3_aa: CASKDIGGSPYGYTF
j_call: TRBJ1-5; clone_size: .; d_call: .; cdr3_length: 15; v_call: TRBV5-1; cdr3_nt: TGCGCCAGCAGCTTGGAATGGGGAAACAATCAGCCCCAGCATTTT; cdr3_aa: CASSLEWGNNQPQHF
j_call: TRBJ1-5; clone_size: few; d_call: TRBD1; cdr3_length: 15; v_call: TRBV6-5; cdr3_nt: TGTGCCAGCAGTCACAGGGGTTTCCCGAATCAGCCCCAGCATTTT; cdr3_aa: CASSHRGFPNQPQHF
j_call: TRBJ1-1; clone_size: .; d_call: TRBD1; cdr3_length: 17; v_call: TRBV4-3; cdr3_nt: TGCGCCAGCAGCCAAGATCTGGGTCGACAGGGCGGTCCTGAAGCTTTCTTT; cdr3_aa: CASSQDLGRQGGPEAFF
j_call: TRBJ2-5; clone_size: once; d_call: .; cdr3_length: 17; v_call: TRBV2; cdr3_nt: TGTGCCAGCAGCCAAGGTTATTCCCGTTTTCTCCCTGGGGGCCAGTACTTC; cdr3_aa: CASSQGYSRFLPGGQYF
j_call: TRBJ2-7; clone_size: .; d_call: TRBD1; cdr3_length: 16; v_call: TRBV7-2; cdr3_nt: TGTGCCAGCAGCTTAAGGGGACAGAACTTGCCCGGCGAGCAGTACTTC; cdr3_aa: CASSLRGQNLPGEQYF
j_call: TRBJ1-2; clone_size: .; d_call: .; cdr3_length: 13; v_call: TRBV9; cdr3_nt: TGTGCCAGCAGCGTAGAAGGGCTGGCTGGCTACACCTTC; cdr3_aa: CASSVEGLAGYTF
j_call: TRBJ2-1; clone_size: .; d_call: .; cdr3_length: 14; v_call: TRBV2; cdr3_nt: TGTGCCAGCAGAGAAGACAGGAATTTGAATGAGCAGTTCTTC; cdr3_aa: CASREDRNLNEQFF
j_call: TRBJ1-2; clone_size: .; d_call: TRBD1; cdr3_length: 13; v_call: TRBV30; cdr3_nt: TGTGCCTGGAGCAGGGGGATCGGCTATGGCTACACCTTC; cdr3_aa: CAWSRGIGYGYTF
j_call: TRBJ1-1; clone_size: once; d_call: .; cdr3_length: 14; v_call: TRBV7-3; cdr3_nt: TGTGCCAGCAGACCGGACAGCCTCAACACTGAAGCTTTCTTT; cdr3_aa: CASRPDSLNTEAFF
j_call: TRBJ2-3; clone_size: .; d_call: .; cdr3_length: 15; v_call: TRBV7-3; cdr3_nt: TGTGCCAGCAGCCCAGGGTTCGGGGGCACAGATACGCAGTATTTT; cdr3_aa: CASSPGFGGTDTQYF
j_call: TRBJ2-1; clone_size: .; d_call: .; cdr3_length: 14; v_call: TRBV7-6; cdr3_nt: TGTGCCAGCAGCTTAACGCAAATGGGGGGTGAGCAGTTCTTC; cdr3_aa: CASSLTQMGGEQFF
j_call: TRBJ2-5; clone_size: .; d_call: .; cdr3_length: 12; v_call: TRBV29-1; cdr3_nt: TGCAGCGTTGACGGGGCCAAAGAGACCCAGTACTTC; cdr3_aa: CSVDGAKETQYF
j_call: TRBJ1-5; clone_size: .; d_call: .; cdr3_length: 13; v_call: TRBV29-1; cdr3_nt: TGCAGCGTAATAGGACAGCCCAATCAGCCCCAGCATTTT; cdr3_aa: CSVIGQPNQPQHF
j_call: TRBJ1-4; clone_size: .; d_call: TRBD1; cdr3_length: 19; v_call: TRBV4-2; cdr3_nt: TGTGCCAGCAGCGCAGGGACAGGGGGCGCTTTGGCCTTGCCGGAAAAACTGTTTTTT; cdr3_aa: CASSAGTGGALALPEKLFF
j_call: TRBJ2-7; clone_size: .; d_call: TRBD2; cdr3_length: 14; v_call: TRBV5-1; cdr3_nt: TGCGCCAGCAGCTCGACAGCGGGAACCTACGAGCAGTACTTC; cdr3_aa: CASSSTAGTYEQYF
j_call: TRBJ1-2; clone_size: .; d_call: .; cdr3_length: 15; v_call: TRBV7-2; cdr3_nt: TGTGCCAGCAGCACCACAGCGCGGGGATACTATGGCTACACCTTC; cdr3_aa: CASSTTARGYYGYTF
j_call: TRBJ2-7; clone_size: .; d_call: .; cdr3_length: 14; v_call: TRBV19; cdr3_nt: TGTGCCAGTAGTAAAGCCAGGCTCTTCTACGAGCAGTACTTC; cdr3_aa: CASSKARLFYEQYF
j_call: TRBJ2-1; clone_size: .; d_call: .; cdr3_length: 15; v_call: TRBV7-2; cdr3_nt: TGTGCCAGCAGCTTAGTAGTAGGCGGTTACAATGAGCAGTTCTTC; cdr3_aa: CASSLVVGGYNEQFF
j_call: TRBJ2-7; clone_size: .; d_call: .; cdr3_length: 14; v_call: TRBV5-6; cdr3_nt: TGTGCCAGCAGCTTGGCCGGGTTCTCCTACGAGCAGTACTTC; cdr3_aa: CASSLAGFSYEQYF
j_call: TRBJ1-5; clone_size: .; d_call: .; cdr3_length: 16; v_call: TRBV28; cdr3_nt: TGTGCCAGCAGTCCCTTACTGGGTTCTAGCAATCAGCCCCAGCATTTT; cdr3_aa: CASSPLLGSSNQPQHF
j_call: TRBJ1-3; clone_size: .; d_call: .; cdr3_length: 13; v_call: TRBV7-9; cdr3_nt: TGTGCCAGCAGCTTAGCAGTGCAAAACACCATATATTTT; cdr3_aa: CASSLAVQNTIYF
j_call: TRBJ2-2; clone_size: .; d_call: .; cdr3_length: 12; v_call: TRBV7-9; cdr3_nt: TGTGCCAGCAGCTTGGCTTTCGGGGAGCTGTTTTTT; cdr3_aa: CASSLAFGELFF
j_call: TRBJ2-1; clone_size: .; d_call: TRBD2; cdr3_length: 15; v_call: TRBV6-6; cdr3_nt: TGTGCCAGCAGTCACGCACCTAGCGGGGGGGATGAGCAGTTCTTC; cdr3_aa: CASSHAPSGGDEQFF